These T cell receptor beta chains were read from a single sample in a study of shared clonotypes between healthy human individuals. This table comes from immunoSEQ multiplex PCR, and its TCRdb copy is limited to in-frame clones, with some not included. This table has about 530,000 clones, 60% to 80% appearing once. The sequencing input was PBMCs. These receptor sequences come from a woman in her thirties or forties in good health. Some clones in this sample may be carry-over from other donors' samples. CDR3s include the opening cysteine and the closing phenylalanine or tryptophan. Each record gives: CDR3 DNA, CDR3 protein, J gene, clone size, V gene, D gene. A D gene is named only where the DNA matches it firmly. Clone size is stated in some rows and not others, as once, few, many or a class when expanded.

CDR3nt: TGTGCCAGCAGCTTGCGGAGCGGGTCCATTTACGAGCAGTACTTC; CDR3aa: CASSLRSGSIYEQYF; j_gene: TRBJ2-7; abundance: -; v_gene: TRBV5-6; d_gene: -
CDR3nt: TGCGCCAGCAGCTTGGTGGCACAGGGCTCCTACAATGAGCAGTTCTTC; CDR3aa: CASSLVAQGSYNEQFF; j_gene: TRBJ2-1; abundance: -; v_gene: TRBV5-1; d_gene: -
CDR3nt: TGTGCCAGCAAGGAGGGAGCGGGAGGATCCTACGAGCAGTACTTC; CDR3aa: CASKEGAGGSYEQYF; j_gene: TRBJ2-7; abundance: -; v_gene: TRBV2; d_gene: TRBD2
CDR3nt: TGTGCCAGCAGTGATATTAGCGGGAGCCCGATCACAGATACGCAGTATTTT; CDR3aa: CASSDISGSPITDTQYF; j_gene: TRBJ2-3; abundance: -; v_gene: TRBV6-1; d_gene: TRBD2
CDR3nt: TGTGCCAGCAGTTACCAGGTCGGGTACCCTGAAGCTTTCTTT; CDR3aa: CASSYQVGYPEAFF; j_gene: TRBJ1-1; abundance: few; v_gene: TRBV6-5; d_gene: -
CDR3nt: TGTGCCAGCAGTCCTCTAAGTGCCTCCGGTGGGGAGCTGTTTTTT; CDR3aa: CASSPLSASGGELFF; j_gene: TRBJ2-2; abundance: few; v_gene: TRBV2; d_gene: -
CDR3nt: TGCAGCGTTTCCGGGACAACGAACACCGGGGAGCTGTTTTTT; CDR3aa: CSVSGTTNTGELFF; j_gene: TRBJ2-2; abundance: -; v_gene: TRBV29-1; d_gene: -
CDR3nt: TGCGCCAGCAGCCCCGGACGGGAGGGCCTCTCCTACGAGCAGTACTTC; CDR3aa: CASSPGREGLSYEQYF; j_gene: TRBJ2-7; abundance: -; v_gene: TRBV5-1; d_gene: TRBD2
CDR3nt: TGTGCCAGCAGCCCCCGGGAGGGCGGCACAGATACGCAGTATTTT; CDR3aa: CASSPREGGTDTQYF; j_gene: TRBJ2-3; abundance: few; v_gene: TRBV11-3; d_gene: TRBD2
CDR3nt: TGTGCCAGCAGTTACGGGACGGAGAATCAGCCCCAGCATTTT; CDR3aa: CASSYGTENQPQHF; j_gene: TRBJ1-5; abundance: -; v_gene: TRBV25-1; d_gene: -
CDR3nt: TGTGCCAGCAGTGAACCTTACAATGAGCAGTTCTTC; CDR3aa: CASSEPYNEQFF; j_gene: TRBJ2-1; abundance: -; v_gene: TRBV6-1; d_gene: -
CDR3nt: TGTGCCAGCAGCTCTCGAGTGGGGGGCACCGGGGAGCTGTTTTTT; CDR3aa: CASSSRVGGTGELFF; j_gene: TRBJ2-2; abundance: once; v_gene: TRBV11-3; d_gene: -
CDR3nt: TGTGCCAGCACCGAACGTTACACAGATACGCAGTATTTT; CDR3aa: CASTERYTDTQYF; j_gene: TRBJ2-3; abundance: -; v_gene: TRBV21-1; d_gene: -
CDR3nt: TGTGCCAGCAGTGAAGGCCGCGTCTATGAGCCCCTCCACTTT; CDR3aa: CASSEGRVYEPLHF; j_gene: TRBJ1-6; abundance: -; v_gene: TRBV6-1; d_gene: -
CDR3nt: TGTGCCAGCAGCTTTCTAGCGGGGAGCAATGAGCAGTTCTTC; CDR3aa: CASSFLAGSNEQFF; j_gene: TRBJ2-1; abundance: -; v_gene: TRBV11-2; d_gene: TRBD2
CDR3nt: TGTGCCTGGAGTGAATCAGAGACCCAGTACTTC; CDR3aa: CAWSESETQYF; j_gene: TRBJ2-5; abundance: -; v_gene: TRBV30; d_gene: -
CDR3nt: TGTGCCAGCAGACGTACTGGCTCCTACGAGCAGTACTTC; CDR3aa: CASRRTGSYEQYF; j_gene: TRBJ2-7; abundance: -; v_gene: TRBV4-2; d_gene: -